Below, one TCR beta chain is given with its context. Its antigen is unknown. This CDR3 has 17 amino acids. Trimming cost V 0 bases and J 0 bases, with 15 bases left between them. The germline CDR1 and CDR2 sequences are SGHTS and YDEGEE. The data originate from a study of CD4+ T cells in melanoma. Study-wide points: Reportedly, melanoma neoantigen-specific CD4+ T cells showed varied differentiation states.

Method: immunoSEQ multiplex PCR; TCRdb's copy keeps in-frame clones and lacks some. The profile shows tens of thousands of clones, approximately 70% of them singletons. The gene calls are TRBV5-8 and TRBJ1-1; a possible D gene is TRBD1 (5 bases). The TCR comes from a human donor with melanoma. The sequencing input was tumor tissue. The CDR3 here is CASSLGTRRLMNTEAFF. In nucleotides, the CDR3 is TGTGCCAGCAGCTTGGGGACACGGAGACTTATGAACACTGAAGCTTTCTTT.